This T cell receptor beta chain is from a study of metastatic and nonmetastatic thyroid tumors. Study at large: Blood and tumor or nodule tissue repertoires from malignant and benign thyroid patients were compared.

This clone was observed a few times. The antigen is not known. Losses at the gene ends were 3 bases for V and 5 bases for J; bases not matched to a gene: 6. Germline loops: CDR1 SGHTA, CDR2 FQGNSA. The CDR3 is 15 amino acids. Study-wide findings and caveats: Reported TCR beta diversity, measured in blood and tumor, was significantly higher for malignant thyroid tumors than for benign nodules.

In the original analysis: A classifier of distant metastasis in papillary thyroid cancer was built from CDR3 differences (across clinicopathological groups). TCRdb re-called clones from the PCR reads using MiXCR. These V and J calls derive from TCRdb rather than the authors' analysis. The data contain 15,000 to 25,000 clones, more than 20% of them singletons. No treatment had been given to any patient before thyroid surgery. This receptor was obtained from a male donor with papillary thyroid cancer or a benign thyroid nodule (not recorded which). Some clones in this sample may be carry-over from other donors' samples. V and J are TRBV7-2 and TRBJ2-2; 7 positions match TRBD2. The sample taken for sequencing was blood. The CDR3 here is CASSLAGVGTGELFF. In nucleotides, the CDR3 is TGTGCCAGCAGCTTGGCGGGAGTCGGAACCGGGGAGCTGTTTTTT.